What follows are 20 T cell receptor beta chains derived from one specimen sequenced in a study of PD-1 blockade in mismatch repair-deficient tumors. Some clones are missing from TCRdb's copy, which holds only in-frame ones; the method was immunoSEQ multiplex PCR. Of approximately 100,000 clones detected, 82% appear once; the ten largest clones hold roughly 6.3%. Sequenced here: peripheral blood, sampled 36 weeks after starting pembrolizumab. Every receptor here comes from an adult with mismatch repair-deficient cancer.

The V gene is TRBV10-2, the J gene TRBJ1-5; D is ambiguous. The V gene's germline CDR1 is WSHSY and CDR2 SAAADI. V was clipped by 5 bases and J by 0 bases, with 17 bases between them. This CDR3 is 17 amino acids long. CDR3 residues: CASSPHEGFDSNQPQHF. The CDR3 DNA sequence: TGCGCCAGCAGTCCCCATGAGGGATTTGATAGCAATCAGCCCCAGCATTTT.

In the case of this clone: One end of the junction fails to match germline, which may point to a read error. The chain joins TRBV6-1 to TRBJ2-4, with D perhaps being TRBD1 or TRBD2 (5 bases each). Germline CDR1 is MNHNS and CDR2 is SASEGT. The CDR3 consists of 12 residues. In nucleotides, the CDR3 is TGTGCCAGCAGTGAGTCTGGTCGGGACCCCCACTTC. Residues: CASSESGRDPHF.

V gene TRBV4-3 combines with J gene TRBJ2-5, with D unclear. This CDR3 is 16 amino acids long. Germline V gives CDR1 LGHNA, CDR2 YSLEER. V shed 0 bases and J shed 2 bases, with 13 bases lying between them. This chain's CDR3 is CASSQDRSDGQETQYF. The DNA of the CDR3 is TGCGCCAGCAGCCAAGATCGTAGTGACGGACAAGAGACCCAGTACTTC.

This clone has a handful of counts. The V gene is TRBV7-2, the J gene TRBJ2-2, with unresolved D. The V and J ends lost 4 bases and 0 bases respectively, with 6 bases between them. From germline, CDR1 is SGHTA and CDR2 FQGNSA. The CDR3 totals 14 residues. The CDR3: CASSSNPNTGELFF. The CDR3 DNA follows: TGTGCCAGCAGCTCAAACCCGAACACCGGGGAGCTGTTTTTT. Full variable domain (rest looked up from reference TRBV7-2 and TRBJ2-2): GAGVSQSPSNKVTEKGKDVELRCDPISGHTALYWYRQSLGQGLEFLIYFQGNSAPDKSGLPSDRFSAERTGGSVSTLTIQRTQQEDSAVYLCASSSNPNTGELFFGEGSRLTVL.

Remarks on this clone: The junction shows a germline mismatch at one end, possibly a read error. The V and J genes are TRBV5-6 and TRBJ1-2; D not certain. Germline CDR1 and CDR2: SGHDT and YYEEEE. The CDR3 is made up of 15 amino acids. The CDR3: CASSLVSASRGGHTF. The CDR3 DNA follows: TGTGCCAGCAGCTTGGTCTCAGCGTCCCGGGGTGGCCACACCTTC.

This chain connects TRBV30 to TRBJ1-2; tentatively, D is TRBD1 (5 bases). Germline-derived CDR1 and CDR2 are GTSNPN and SVGIG (reference sequence). CDR3 size: 14 residues. V was clipped by 2 bases and J by 4 bases, with 14 bases between them. This CDR3 is CAWSPGGSTYGYTF. In nucleotides, the CDR3 is TGTGCCTGGAGTCCCGGGGGATCGACCTATGGCTACACCTTC.

The DNA for the CDR3 is TGTGCCAGTAGTATGGCTAGCGGGAGTACAGATACGCAGTATTTT. Protein product: CASSMASGSTDTQYF. This rearrangement joins TRBV19 to TRBJ2-3; the match to TRBD2 covers 10 bases. V lost 3 bases, J lost 3 bases, and 3 bases stayed unmatched. From germline, CDR1 is LNHDA and CDR2 SQIVND (reference sequence). This CDR3 contains 15 residues.

The chain recombines TRBV5-6 with TRBJ1-2; no reliable D call. Trimming left V 0 bases short and J 2 bases short, with 14 bases between. The germline V gene has CDR1 SGHDT and CDR2 YYEEEE. The CDR3 is 16 amino acids. This chain's CDR3 is CASSLAMRVRNYGYTF. The CDR3, as DNA: TGTGCCAGCAGCTTGGCCATGAGGGTAAGAAACTATGGCTACACCTTC.

J is TRBJ2-3 and V is TRBV9, with 7 nucleotides matching TRBD2. The CDR3 is 16 amino acids. CDR1 is SGDLS, CDR2 YYNGEE, per germline. V was clipped by 0 bases and J by 5 bases; unmatched bases: 9. CDR3 region: CASSVDAGRFLDTQYF. In nucleotides, the CDR3 is TGTGCCAGCAGCGTAGATGCCGGGAGGTTCTTAGATACGCAGTATTTT.

The chain couples TRBV6-1 to TRBJ1-1; D gene uncertain. CDR3 size: 13 residues. CDR1 and CDR2 (germline): MNHNS, SASEGT. V dropped 6 bases and J dropped 6 bases, with 14 bases sitting between them. The CDR3: CASSLTRAAEAFF. In DNA form, the CDR3 reads TGTGCCAGCAGCTTGACGCGCGCGGCTGAAGCTTTCTTT.

This clone was seen once. This sequence joins TRBV11-3 and TRBJ2-5; TRBD1 might be the D (7 bases). The CDR3 length is 15 residues. V was trimmed by 0 bases and J by 2 bases, leaving 10 bases between them. Germline V gives CDR1 SGHNT, CDR2 YENEEA. DNA for the CDR3: TGTGCCAGCAGCTTAGATTCAGGGGGGCAAGAGACCCAGTACTTC. Amino acid sequence: CASSLDSGGQETQYF.

The chain has TRBV5-4 and TRBJ2-2; D is unresolved. Germline V lookup: CDR1 SGHNT, CDR2 YYREEE (reference sequence). The CDR3 covers 16 residues. The V gene lost 2 bases and the J gene lost 0 bases, with 11 bases spanning the gap. CDR3 nucleotides: TGTGCCAGCAGCTTAAAGGCAGCGTCGAACACCGGGGAGCTGTTTTTT. Protein: CASSLKAASNTGELFF.

In this sample, this clone turned up once. The chain combines TRBV13 with TRBJ2-2; TRBD1 is a possible D gene (5 bases). V shed 3 bases and J shed 5 bases, with 16 bases lying between them. The CDR3 runs 16 residues. Germline V gene sequence: CDR1 PRHDT, CDR2 FYEKMQ (reference sequence). Here the CDR3 reads CASSFSGKRATGELFF. The CDR3 nucleotides read TGTGCCAGCAGCTTCTCAGGGAAAAGAGCAACCGGGGAGCTGTTTTTT.

V usage is TRBV6-1 and J usage is TRBJ1-1, with a tentative D call TRBD1 (6 bases). This CDR3 has 16 amino acids. CDR1 is MNHNS and CDR2 is SASEGT in the germline V gene. V lost 1 base to trimming and J lost 1 base, with 13 bases between them. The CDR3 sequence: CASSEGGGRKNTEAFF. The CDR3 coding sequence is TGTGCCAGCAGTGAAGGGGGGGGCAGGAAGAACACTGAAGCTTTCTTT.

The chain joins TRBV6-1 to TRBJ2-1; 10 bases align to TRBD2. CDR1 and CDR2 (germline): MNHNS, SASEGT. There are 15 residues in the CDR3. Trimming took 3 bases from V and 6 from J; bases not matched to a gene: 5. In DNA, the CDR3 is TGTGCCAGCAGTGACGGGTCTAGCGGGGGCAATGAGCAGTTCTTC. Its protein product is CASSDGSSGGNEQFF.

This clone showed up just a few times. The chain recombines TRBV27 with TRBJ1-2; 7 bases map to TRBD1. V trimming: 5 bases; J trimming: 5 bases; junction bases outside the gene matches: 8. The CDR3 consists of 14 residues. Germline V lookup: CDR1 MNHEY, CDR2 SMNVEV (reference sequence). The DNA for the CDR3 is TGTGCCAGCAGTCCGCGACAGGGTTGGTATGGCTACACCTTC. Its translation is CASSPRQGWYGYTF.

A single count supports this clone. The chain recombines TRBV5-3 with TRBJ2-7; 7 nucleotides agree with TRBD2. TRBV5-3 is noted as an ORF with a role that remains uncertain. Unmatched junction bases numbered 27, after V lost 6 bases and J lost 6 bases. This CDR3 is built from 19 residues. Here the CDR3 DNA reads TGTGCCAGAACCCGACGAAATGGGCGGGAGAGGGTTGGGCCCTGCGAGCAGTACTTC. It codes for CARTRRNGRERVGPCEQYF.

The chain recombines TRBV9 with TRBJ2-1; no reliable D call. The length of the CDR3 is 13 residues. V dropped 3 bases and J dropped 4 bases, with 8 bases sitting between them. Germline-derived CDR1 and CDR2 are SGDLS and YYNGEE. As DNA, the CDR3 is TGTGCCAGCAGCGCCGGGCTTTACAATGAGCAGTTCTTC. Translation: CASSAGLYNEQFF.

DNA for the CDR3: TGTGCCAGCAGGTCCAGGGGCCCCCAAGAGACCCAGTACTTC. Protein product: CASRSRGPQETQYF. V usage is TRBV7-9 and J usage is TRBJ2-5; perhaps TRBD1 as D (6 bases). The CDR3 is 14 amino acids. V was cut by 6 bases and J by 1 base, with 12 bases left in between. Germline V gives CDR1 SEHNR, CDR2 FQNEAQ (reference sequence).

V gene TRBV6-1 combines with J gene TRBJ1-2, with 7 bases lining up with TRBD1. CDR1 and CDR2 from the germline V gene are MNHNS and SASEGT. Unmatched junction bases numbered 1, after V lost 5 bases and J lost 4 bases. The length of the CDR3 is 12 residues. CDR3 in DNA: TGTGCCAGCAGTCGGGACAGCTATGGCTACACCTTC. Residues: CASSRDSYGYTF.